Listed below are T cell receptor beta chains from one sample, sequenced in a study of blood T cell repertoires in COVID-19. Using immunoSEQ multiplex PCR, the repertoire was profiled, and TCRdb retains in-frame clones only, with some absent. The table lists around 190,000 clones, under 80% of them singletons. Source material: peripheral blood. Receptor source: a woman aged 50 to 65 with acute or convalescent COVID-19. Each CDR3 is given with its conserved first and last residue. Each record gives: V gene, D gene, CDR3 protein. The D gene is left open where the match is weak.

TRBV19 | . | CASSSEETQYF
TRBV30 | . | CAWSAGDQPQHF
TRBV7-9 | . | CASSFGHEQYF
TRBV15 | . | CATSRDGTATIYF
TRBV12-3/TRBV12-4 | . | CASSFIDVRDQYF
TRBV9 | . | CASTRGSNTEAFF
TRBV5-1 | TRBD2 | CASSLATSGGLYEQYF
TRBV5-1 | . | CASSLTVSYEQYF
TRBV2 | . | CASSPDGGQPQHF
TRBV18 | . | CASSPLSGWEEQFF
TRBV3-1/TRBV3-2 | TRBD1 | CASSLGQGARYTF
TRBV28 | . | CASSFFRQGSYTF
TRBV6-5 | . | CASSYTGPSLYGYTF
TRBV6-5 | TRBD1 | CASRGTGGNTEAFF
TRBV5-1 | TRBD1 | CASSTLQGMGQFF
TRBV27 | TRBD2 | CASRSGALVYEQYF
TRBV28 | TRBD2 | CATTHGLAGSWTDTQYF
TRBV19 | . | CASSPTTSYEQYF
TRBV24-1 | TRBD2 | CATTFSGGAYNEQFF
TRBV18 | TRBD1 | CASSQGQGNQPQHF
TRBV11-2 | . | CASSSTVVHEQYF
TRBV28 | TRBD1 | CASSLTPDRVGYNEQFF
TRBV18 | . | CASSPIPGSGNTIYF
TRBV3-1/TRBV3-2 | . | CASSLASFSTNEKLFF
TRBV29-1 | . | CSVVGHLSGNTIYF
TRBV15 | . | CATSLTGVSNQPQHF
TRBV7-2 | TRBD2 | CASTDLAGDPKRTQYF
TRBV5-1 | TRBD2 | CASSEGAGLYEQYF
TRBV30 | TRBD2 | CAWSVTLAFNEQFF
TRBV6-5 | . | CASISQGRENSPLHF
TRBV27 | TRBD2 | CASSLMGLDNEQFF
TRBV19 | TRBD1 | CASSIGGQGQPQHF
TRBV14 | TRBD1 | CASSQRRGTGGSNEQFF
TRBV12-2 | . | CASRSTPTGLAGNNEQFF
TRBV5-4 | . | CASSTRQQGNSPLHF
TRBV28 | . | CASSFGGGGNQPQHF
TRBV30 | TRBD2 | CAWSVLGLAGVGGELFF
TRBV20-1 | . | CSATQNYGYTF
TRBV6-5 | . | CASRQGWNTEAFF
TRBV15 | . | CATSRDLASVTDTQYF
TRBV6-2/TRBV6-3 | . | CASSYGGAVDEQFF
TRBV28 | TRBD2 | CASSPPSSGYYEQYF
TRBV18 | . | CASSSNEKLFF
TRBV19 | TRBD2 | CASSWGLAGAETQYF
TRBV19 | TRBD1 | CASSMFLPGQGNYNSPLHF
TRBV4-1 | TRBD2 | CASSKTWGGYNEQFF
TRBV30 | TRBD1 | CARRTGESYGYTF
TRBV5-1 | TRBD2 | CASRGLAGGTDTQYF
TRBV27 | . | CASSPTGGGSLNEQFF
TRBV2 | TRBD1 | CASTRQGNSYNEQFF
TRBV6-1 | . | CASSERLDYGYTF
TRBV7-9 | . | CASSRESEKLFF
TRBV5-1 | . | CASSLMDSRRETQYF
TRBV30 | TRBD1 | CAWEQGAEQPQHF
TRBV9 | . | CASSVDSWNTEAFF
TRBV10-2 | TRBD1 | CASSERGQVVEQYF
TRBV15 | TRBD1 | CATSRIIRDRENSGANVLTF